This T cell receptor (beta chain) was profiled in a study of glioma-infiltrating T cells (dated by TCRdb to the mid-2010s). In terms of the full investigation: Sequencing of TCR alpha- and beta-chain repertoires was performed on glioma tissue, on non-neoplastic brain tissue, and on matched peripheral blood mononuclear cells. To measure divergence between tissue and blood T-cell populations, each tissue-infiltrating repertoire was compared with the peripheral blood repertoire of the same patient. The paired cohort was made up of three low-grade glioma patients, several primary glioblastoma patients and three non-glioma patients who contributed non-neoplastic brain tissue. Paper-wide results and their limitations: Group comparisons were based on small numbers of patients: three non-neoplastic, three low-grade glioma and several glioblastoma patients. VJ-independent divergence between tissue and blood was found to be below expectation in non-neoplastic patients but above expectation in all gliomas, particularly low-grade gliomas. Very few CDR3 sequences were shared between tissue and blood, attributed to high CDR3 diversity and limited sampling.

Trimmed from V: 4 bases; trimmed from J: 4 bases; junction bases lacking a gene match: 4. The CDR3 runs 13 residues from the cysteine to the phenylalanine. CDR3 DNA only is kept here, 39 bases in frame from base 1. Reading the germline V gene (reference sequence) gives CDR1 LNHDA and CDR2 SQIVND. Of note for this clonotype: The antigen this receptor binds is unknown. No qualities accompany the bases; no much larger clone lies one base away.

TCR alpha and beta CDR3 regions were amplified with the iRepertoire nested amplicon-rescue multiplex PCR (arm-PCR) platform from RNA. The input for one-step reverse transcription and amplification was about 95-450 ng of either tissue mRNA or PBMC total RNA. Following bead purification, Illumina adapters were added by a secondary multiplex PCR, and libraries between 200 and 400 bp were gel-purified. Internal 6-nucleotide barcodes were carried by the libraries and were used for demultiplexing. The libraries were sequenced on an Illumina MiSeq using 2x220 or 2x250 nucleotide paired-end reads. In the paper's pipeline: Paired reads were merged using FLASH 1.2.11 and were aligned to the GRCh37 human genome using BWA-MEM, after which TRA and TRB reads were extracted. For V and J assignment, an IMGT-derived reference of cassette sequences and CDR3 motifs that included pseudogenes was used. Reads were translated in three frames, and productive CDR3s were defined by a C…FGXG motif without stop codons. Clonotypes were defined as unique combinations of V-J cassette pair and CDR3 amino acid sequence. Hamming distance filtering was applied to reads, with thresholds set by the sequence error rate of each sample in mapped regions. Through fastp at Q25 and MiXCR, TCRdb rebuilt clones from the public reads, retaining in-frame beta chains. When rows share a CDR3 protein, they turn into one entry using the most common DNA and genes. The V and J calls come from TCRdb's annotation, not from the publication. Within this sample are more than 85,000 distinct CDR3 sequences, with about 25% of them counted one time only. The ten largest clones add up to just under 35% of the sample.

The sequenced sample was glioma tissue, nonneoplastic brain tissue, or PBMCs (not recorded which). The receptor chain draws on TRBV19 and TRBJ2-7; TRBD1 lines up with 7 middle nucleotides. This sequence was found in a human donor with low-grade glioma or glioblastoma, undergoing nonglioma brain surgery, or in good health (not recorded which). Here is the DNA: TGTGCCAGTAGTACGGACAGGTCTTACGAGCAGTACTTC. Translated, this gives CASSTDRSYEQYF.